This paragraph reports one T cell receptor (beta chain). Its cognate antigen has yet to be identified. Qualities for individual bases were not recorded, and no much larger clone is one base off. These data belong to a study of T cell responses to AZD1222 COVID-19 vaccine (dated by TCRdb to the early 2020s). Study-level background: AZD1222 recipients given second doses at about 4 weeks or at about 12 weeks were pooled, since spike-specific TCR depth and breadth were not found to differ between the two schedules. TCR sequencing covered more than 230 trial participants: 207 given two doses of AZD1222 and approximately 25 given two doses of MenACWY control vaccine. Enrollment into the trials was organized by age into subgroups of 18-55, 56-69 and 70-plus years, and those subgroups contained approximately 150, 30 and 60 TCR-sequenced participants, respectively.

The CDR3 regions of human TCRbeta chains were analyzed by immunosequencing. The original methods were these. Repertoire TCRs were checked for matches against a reference library of SARS-CoV-2-specific TCRs that had been generated using the MIRA antigen-specificity platform. Breadth meant the fraction of unique TCRs that were SARS-CoV-2-associated, whereas depth meant the fraction of total T cells that were SARS-CoV-2-associated. Using the MIRA data, every spike-specific TCR was mapped to the spike region that the TCR reacted to and assigned to either a CD4 or a CD8 class. Log10-transformed breadth and depth values were compared by one-way ANOVA with Sidak's multiple comparisons tests. As stored in TCRdb, this immuneACCESS dataset retains in-frame rearrangements with V and J assigned. A fraction of the clones does not appear; measured against another copy, unresolved V genes explain less than half of the discrepancy, and the remainder lacks a known reason. V and J calls and clone size are given by that table; D and trimming were obtained from the DNA. The sample data list more than 150,000 clones, and 80% to 95% of these were observed just once. The ten largest clones represent approximately 4.4% of the sample.

Summary of the overall study and its limitations: Spike-specific TCR breadth and depth rose significantly after two AZD1222 doses compared with day 0 and with MenACWY recipients. Reportedly, almost half of the unique spike-specific TCRs recognized epitopes lying outside the regions that are mutated in the B.1.351 and B.1.1.7 variants. Participants were mostly white British, with more females than males. The authors suggested clonal diversity may have been underestimated. CD4 TCRs associated with the vaccine covered the entire spike protein, and the dominant responses were in regions 160-218 and 743-854. Conclusions about previously exposed vaccinees are limited, since just five or six AZD1222 recipients were seropositive for SARS-CoV-2 at baseline. In the small 56-69-year group, the increase in depth fell short of significance, most likely because of low power. Because no day 14 peak-response samples were available, the repertoires could be characterized only after the peak T cell response.

The time point label of this sample denotes: baseline before first vaccination. Vaccinee samples were obtained from the UK trials COV001 and COV002, which included a single-blind randomized controlled phase 2/3 trial of AZD1222 (ChAdOx1 nCoV-19) in healthy adults. Trial participant PBMC samples were collected at day 0 and day 28 after the second dose for TCRbeta chain sequencing. After removal of 5 bases from V and 3 bases from J, the junction retains 19 bases not matched to a gene. CDR1 and CDR2 were assigned from the germline V gene as SGHTA and FQGNSA. The CDR3 runs 19 residues from the cysteine to the phenylalanine. The only DNA kept is the CDR3, 57 bases in frame from the first base.

The rearrangement joined TRBV7-2 to TRBJ2-3; the central 8 bases match TRBD2. Sequencing was performed on peripheral blood, taken on day 0 of AZD1222 vaccination. This TCR was sampled from an adult in good health. The DNA is as follows: TGTGCCAGCAGCCCTTGGCCCCAGCGGGGGAAGGGAGTAACAGATACGCAGTATTTT. It codes for CASSPWPQRGKGVTDTQYF.